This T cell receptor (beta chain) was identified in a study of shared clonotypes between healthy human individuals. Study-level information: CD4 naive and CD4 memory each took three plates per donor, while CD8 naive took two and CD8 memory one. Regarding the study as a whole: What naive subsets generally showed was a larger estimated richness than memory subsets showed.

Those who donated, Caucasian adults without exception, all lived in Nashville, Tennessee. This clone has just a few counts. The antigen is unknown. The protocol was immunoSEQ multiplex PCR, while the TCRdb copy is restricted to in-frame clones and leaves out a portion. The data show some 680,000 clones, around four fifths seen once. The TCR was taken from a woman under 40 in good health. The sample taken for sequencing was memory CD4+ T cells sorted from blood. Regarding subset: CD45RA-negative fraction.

CDR3 residues: CASTTEVEAFF. The CDR3 nucleotides read TGTGCCAGCACAACGGAGGTTGAAGCTTTCTTT. The gene calls are TRBV2 and TRBJ1-1; no clear D. Germline CDR1 and CDR2: SNHLY and FYNNEI. The CDR3 contains 11 residues. With 7 bases removed from V and 7 bases from J, the gap between germline ends came to 10 bases.